These 21 T cell receptor beta chains originate from one sample sequenced in a study of tumor-infiltrating lymphocytes in primary liver carcinoma. Alongside blood RNA obtained from unsorted whole blood, germline DNA was also extracted. TCR beta cDNA was reverse-transcribed from roughly 0.45 ug of total RNA. The reaction used a constant-region primer and ProtoScript II reverse transcriptase. Nested multiplex PCR, run for three rounds with slightly modified ARM-PCR, yielded TCR beta libraries. Running about 11 cycles apiece, the first two PCR rounds relied on TRBV1-TRBV30 forward primers together with a C-beta reverse primer. TCRdb ran MiXCR on the multiplex PCR reads and lists one entry per CDR3 protein. The sample yields approximately 330,000 distinct CDR3 sequences, 65% seen once. Sequenced: peripheral blood. The receptors stem from a man aged 35-49 years with primary liver carcinoma and hepatitis B virus infection.

The chain uses TRBV30 and TRBJ2-2, with D tentatively TRBD2 (6 bases). CDR3 length equals 14 residues. From germline, CDR1 is GTSNPN and CDR2 SVGIG (reference sequence). The ends were cut back, 8 bases at V and 3 bases at J, with 16 bases in the middle. In DNA form, the CDR3 reads TGTGCCAGAGCCGGGCGGGACCACACCGGGGAGCTGTTTTTT. Amino acid sequence: CARAGRDHTGELFF. The full variable domain, in which reference TRBV30 and TRBJ2-2 provide the parts outside the CDR3, is SQTIHQWPATLVQPVGSPLSLECTVEGTSNPNLYWYRQAAGRGLQLLFYSVGIGQISSEVPQNLSASRPQDRQFILSSKKLLLSDSGFYLCARAGRDHTGELFFGEGSRLTVL.

The chain couples TRBV13 to TRBJ1-1; a possible D gene is TRBD1 (6 bases). Trimming took off 6 bases at V and 5 bases at J, with 16 bases between the two ends. This CDR3 is built from 14 residues. Germline-derived CDR1 and CDR2 are PRHDT and FYEKMQ (reference sequence). The CDR3 region has the DNA TGTGCCAGCAGTCGGGACAAGGGGAAAACTGAAGCTTTCTTT. The encoded protein is CASSRDKGKTEAFF. The whole variable domain, remainder taken from reference TRBV13 and TRBJ1-1, is AAGVIQSPRHLIKEKRETATLKCYPIPRHDTVYWYQQGPGQDPQFLISFYEKMQSDKGSIPDRFSAQQFSDYHSELNMSSLELGDSALYFCASSRDKGKTEAFFGQGTRLTVV.

Concerning this clonotype itself: This may come from a read error, since a much larger clone is one base off. The chain joins TRBV4-2 to TRBJ2-3; D may match TRBD1 or TRBD2 (5 bases each). Germline-derived CDR1 and CDR2 are LGHNA and YNFKEQ. This CDR3 is 17 amino acids long. In DNA form, the CDR3 reads TGTGCCAGCAGCCGTCTCTCGTTGGGAGTAGGGGCAGATATGCAGTATTTT. This codes for CASSRLSLGVGADMQYF.

Details on this clonotype: A much larger clone is a single base away; this may be a read error. This chain uses TRBV6-6 with TRBJ1-6; tentatively, D is TRBD1 (5 bases). Between the trimmed V and J ends, which lost 5 bases and 9 bases, there was a span of 14 bases. Germline lookup yields CDR1 MNHNY and CDR2 SVGAGI (reference sequence). This CDR3 comprises 14 residues. In DNA form, the CDR3 reads TGTGCCAGCAGTCACGGGGGGGGGAGTTCACCCCTCCACTTT. Its translation: CASSHGGGSSPLHF.

To note about this clonotype: A read error may explain this, as a much larger clone is one base away. The CDR3 ends on some other residue instead of the conserved phenylalanine or tryptophan, so this is likely a read error. This sequence joins TRBV6-6 and TRBJ1-1, with TRBD1 identical over 7 bases. The germline V gene encodes CDR1 MNHNY and CDR2 SVGAGI (reference sequence). The CDR3 sequence is 13 residues long. With 4 bases clipped from V and 8 bases from J, the junction kept 7 bases outside the gene matches. DNA of the CDR3: TGTGCCAGCAGTTTAACAGGGGCGATGGAAGCTTTCTTA. It encodes CASSLTGAMEAFL.

About this clonotype itself: The junction and the germline gene differ at one end; a read error may be behind it. V usage is TRBV6-2 or TRBV6-3 and J usage is TRBJ1-2; 9 bases agree with TRBD1. Germline V gene sequence: CDR1 MNHEY, CDR2 SVGEGT. This CDR3 is built from 13 residues. Here the CDR3 DNA reads TGTGCCAGCGGTCGGGACAGGGACTATGGCTACTCCTTC. Translating gives CASGRDRDYGYSF.

The chain links TRBV11-2 to TRBJ2-2; D ambiguous. This CDR3 is 15 amino acids long. Germline V lookup: CDR1 SGHAT, CDR2 FQNNGV. V was clipped by 1 base and J by 5 bases, with 11 bases between them. The CDR3: CASSLASSKTGELFF. The CDR3 region has the DNA TGTGCCAGCAGCTTAGCTTCCTCCAAGACCGGGGAGCTGTTTTTT.

This clonotype was observed many times. The CDR3 region has the DNA TGTGCCAGCAGTTACGTCGAGTCCAATCAGCCCCAGCATTTT. It yields the protein CASSYVESNQPQHF. The rearrangement uses TRBV6-2 or TRBV6-3 and TRBJ1-5; D uncertain. Trimming cost V 2 bases and J 3 bases, with 8 bases left between them. Germline CDR1 reads MNHEY; CDR2 reads SVGEGT. CDR3 length equals 14 residues.

The gene calls are TRBV4-3 and TRBJ2-2; 13 bases fit TRBD2. V dropped 1 base and J dropped 5; count of bases not matched to a gene: 1. The CDR3 has 16 residues. Germline loops: CDR1 LGHNA, CDR2 YSLEER. The CDR3 DNA sequence: TGCGCCAGCAGCCAAGGGGGACTAGCGGGAACCGGGGAGCTGTTTTTT. This codes for CASSQGGLAGTGELFF.

Comments on this clonotype: The CDR3 end shows no conserved phenylalanine or tryptophan, and so a read error is likely. The J gene is TRBJ2-7, the V gene TRBV11-2, with a weak D call TRBD2 (6 bases). Germline values: CDR1 SGHAT, CDR2 FQNNGV. This CDR3 is built from 15 residues. The CDR3 protein is CANSLDGGWNYEQYL. DNA of the CDR3: TGTGCCAACAGCTTAGATGGAGGGTGGAACTACGAGCAGTACCTC.

This chain links TRBV5-5 with TRBJ2-7; the D gene is possibly TRBD1 (5 bases). This CDR3 is built from 15 residues. Germline-derived CDR1 and CDR2 are SGHKS and YYEKEE (reference sequence). Trimming took 3 bases from V and 2 from J, leaving 15 bases between them. The CDR3 bases are TGTGCCAGCAGCTGGGGTACGACAGACGCCTACGAGCAGTACTTC. Encoded protein: CASSWGTTDAYEQYF.

About this clonotype itself: One base away lies a much larger clone, so this may be a sequencing read error. The chain carries TRBV6-5 and TRBJ1-6, with D maybe TRBD1 (6 bases). The V gene's germline CDR1 is MNHEY and CDR2 SVGAGI. This CDR3 contains 13 residues. This CDR3 is CASVRDKNSPLQF. CDR3 coding DNA: TGTGCCAGCGTACGGGACAAGAATTCACCCCTCCAGTTT.

This clonotype was seen ten or more times. The chain employs TRBV6-6 and TRBJ2-7; perhaps TRBD2 as D (6 bases). Trimming stripped 6 bases from V and 4 bases from J, with 16 bases between. This CDR3 is built from 14 residues. Germline V lookup: CDR1 MNHNY, CDR2 SVGAGI (reference sequence). CDR3 protein: CASRRGTSEYEQYF. The CDR3 bases are TGTGCCAGCAGACGCGGGACTTCTGAATACGAGCAGTACTTC.

Of note for this clonotype: One end of the junction fails to match germline, which may point to a read error. The chain links TRBV30 to TRBJ2-2; D might be TRBD2 (5 bases). The CDR3 has 15 residues. The germline CDR1 and CDR2 sequences are GTSNPN and SVGIG (reference sequence). The CDR3 DNA is TGTGCCTGGGCCAGTCCCGGGGTTAGCACCGTGGAGCTGTTTTTT. This translates into CAWASPGVSTVELFF.

At least ten counts were recorded for this clonotype. The genes are TRBV5-8 and TRBJ2-7; the D gene is possibly TRBD2 (6 bases). This CDR3 has 12 amino acids. Trimming took off 0 bases at V and 6 bases at J, with 7 bases between the two ends. Germline-derived CDR1 and CDR2 are SGHTS and YDEGEE. CDR3 amino acids: CASSLEAGEQYF. Written as DNA, the CDR3 is TGTGCCAGCAGCTTGGAAGCGGGCGAGCAGTACTTC.

Points on this clonotype: A junction boundary mismatches the germline segment, possibly from a read error. This chain's CDR3 is CASNLEFGGSYNKQFF. The CDR3 coding sequence is TGTGCCAGCAACTTAGAATTCGGGGGCTCATACAATAAGCAGTTCTTC. The chain is built from TRBV11-3 and TRBJ2-1, with D possibly called TRBD1 or TRBD2 (6 bases each). In germline, CDR1 is SGHNT, CDR2 YENEEA. CDR3 size: 16 residues.

This clonotype was observed a few times. This may be a read error, as it is one base from a much larger clone. The conserved phenylalanine or tryptophan is not found at the CDR3 terminus, so this likely reflects a read error. V usage is TRBV29-1 and J usage is TRBJ1-2, with a tentative D call TRBD1 (5 bases). CDR3 length: 14 amino acids. Trimming removed 4 bases from V and 1 base from J, with 13 bases in between. CDR1 is SQVTM and CDR2 is ANQGSEA in the germline V gene. In DNA, the CDR3 is TGCAGCGTTGTGGGGGGAAGCAGTAACTATGGCTACACCATC. Its protein product is CSVVGGSSNYGYTI.

The chain recombines TRBV12-3 or TRBV12-4 with TRBJ1-1; no firm D call. This CDR3 has 15 residues. V lost 1 base and J 4 bases, leaving 13 bases between the germline ends. This CDR3 is CASSLGPSSSTEAFF. CDR3 nucleotide sequence: TGTGCCAGCAGTTTAGGACCTAGTTCCAGCACTGAAGCTTTCTTT.

About this clonotype: A much larger clonotype is one base distant, so this may be a read error. The rearrangement joins TRBV5-1 to TRBJ2-3, with 9 bases fitting TRBD1. V gave up 4 bases and J gave up 1 base; unmatched junction bases: 7. This CDR3 region has 16 residues. Germline V CDR1 and CDR2: SGHRS, YFSETQ. The CDR3 reads CASSVGTGRGTDTQYF. The CDR3 nucleotides read TGCGCCAGCAGCGTCGGGACAGGGAGGGGCACAGATACGCAGTATTTT.

Comments on this clonotype: A junction end diverges from the germline sequence, so it may reflect a read error. The V gene is TRBV12-3 or TRBV12-4, the J gene TRBJ2-4; no definite D call. This CDR3 region has 17 residues. The CDR3 loop is CASSLAKMWLTKNIQYF. CDR3 nucleotides: TGTGCCAGCAGCTTAGCTAAAATGTGGCTAACCAAAAACATTCAGTACTTC.

This clonotype occurred once. The junction shows a germline mismatch at one end, possibly a read error. This chain links TRBV11-2 with TRBJ2-5; TRBD2 matches 8 bases. This CDR3 spans 14 amino acids. Germline V CDR1 and CDR2: SGHAT, FQNNGV. The CDR3 spells CASSLAGGRETRYF. DNA for the CDR3: TGTGCCAGCAGCTTAGCGGGAGGGCGTGAGACCCGGTACTTC.